One and the same sample provided the 29 T cell receptor beta chains below, sequenced in a study of beta chain features in type 1 diabetes. Overall study results and limits: When Type 1 diabetes patients were examined, their TCRB CDR3s proved moderately but significantly shorter in all four CD4+ subsets.

For these receptors, no antigen is known. Reverse transcription of all isolated RNA meant that expressed TCRB transcripts were sequenced. The assay was immunoSEQ multiplex PCR, and TCRdb's table has in-frame clones only and misses some. The data hold 11,000 to 15,000 clones, with about 66% observed a single time. Sequencing used stem cell memory CD4+ T cells from blood. The source of these receptors is a young woman with type 1 diabetes.

This chain's CDR3 is CASSPLGGGADTQYF. The CDR3, as DNA: TGTGCCAGCAGCCCCCTCGGGGGAGGGGCAGATACGCAGTATTTT. The chain uses TRBV13 and TRBJ2-3, with 7 bases identical to TRBD2. The germline V gene encodes CDR1 PRHDT and CDR2 FYEKMQ (reference sequence). V trimming: 5 bases; J trimming: 4 bases; junction bases outside the gene matches: 9. The CDR3 loop spans 15 amino acids.

The chain recombines TRBV20-1 with TRBJ2-2; D ambiguous. This CDR3 region has 11 residues. Trimming shortened V by 5 bases and J by 5 bases, and 6 bases separated the two germline ends. CDR1 is DFQATT and CDR2 is SNEGSKA in the germline V gene (reference sequence). For the CDR3, the DNA is TGCAGTGCTCTTTTGACCGGGGAGCTGTTTTTT. Translating gives CSALLTGELFF.

This chain links TRBV19 with TRBJ1-5, with 9 positions matching TRBD1. V lost 4 bases, J lost 1 base, and 5 bases stayed unmatched. The CDR3 covers 16 residues. Per the germline V gene, CDR1 is LNHDA and CDR2 is SQIVND (reference sequence). This CDR3 is CASSTRQGVSNQPQHF. Here the CDR3 DNA reads TGTGCCAGTAGTACAAGACAGGGGGTAAGCAATCAGCCCCAGCATTTT.

This sequence joins TRBV20-1 and TRBJ1-1, with 7 nucleotides matching TRBD1. The CDR3 length is 11 residues. The V gene end was trimmed by 7 bases and the J gene end by 3 bases; junction bases not matched to a gene: 2. The germline V gene encodes CDR1 DFQATT and CDR2 SNEGSKA (reference sequence). CDR3 protein: CSGTGDTEAFF. CDR3 DNA: TGCAGTGGGACAGGTGACACTGAAGCTTTCTTT.

The chain recombines TRBV29-1 with TRBJ1-5, with TRBD1 identical over 8 bases. This CDR3 spans 13 amino acids. CDR1 and CDR2 from the germline V gene are SQVTM and ANQGSEA. V shed 5 bases and J 1 base; nucleotides not matched to a gene: 1. The CDR3 loop reads CSVQGASNQPQHF. The CDR3 DNA reads TGCAGCGTTCAGGGGGCGAGCAATCAGCCCCAGCATTTT.

The gene calls are TRBV10-1 and TRBJ2-3; D gene ambiguous. The germline CDR1 and CDR2 sequences are WNHNN and SYGVQD (reference sequence). V was clipped by 6 bases and J by 2 bases, with 9 bases between them. CDR3 length equals 13 residues. CDR3 sequence reads: CASSKQDTDTQYF. The CDR3, as DNA: TGCGCCAGCAGCAAACAAGACACAGATACGCAGTATTTT.

The chain is built from TRBV28 and TRBJ2-7; D is undetermined. The CDR3 is 10 amino acids. V was shortened by 5 bases and J by 4 bases, with 3 bases between the two germline ends. From germline, CDR1 is MDHEN and CDR2 SYDVKM. CDR3 protein: CASSRYEQYF. The CDR3 nucleotides read TGTGCCAGCAGTCGGTACGAGCAGTACTTC.

The count of this clone is one. The chain couples TRBV30 to TRBJ2-1; D may be TRBD1 (7 bases). V was clipped by 0 bases and J by 8 bases, with 23 bases between them. The germline gives CDR1 GTSNPN, CDR2 SVGIG (reference sequence). The CDR3 totals 17 residues. The CDR3 nucleotides are TGTGCCTGGAGTGTACGGTGGAGGGCAGGGGGTGGGGATGAGCAGTTCTTC. It translates to CAWSVRWRAGGGDEQFF.

V gene TRBV2 combines with J gene TRBJ2-4; D is perhaps TRBD1 (6 bases). The CDR3 length is 17 residues. V shed 5 bases and J shed 0 bases, with 17 bases lying between them. Germline V gene data show CDR1 as SNHLY and CDR2 as FYNNEI. In nucleotides, the CDR3 is TGTGCCAGCAGTCGAGACCGGTGGGACATAGCCAAAAACATTCAGTACTTC. Residues: CASSRDRWDIAKNIQYF. The variable domain in full, with the rest retrieved from reference TRBV2 and TRBJ2-4, is EPEVTQTPSHQVTQMGQEVILRCVPISNHLYFYWYRQILGQKVEFLVSFYNNEISEKSEIFDDQFSVERPDGSNFTLKIRSTKLEDSAMYFCASSRDRWDIAKNIQYFGAGTRLSVL.

This chain connects TRBV10-1 to TRBJ1-5, with unresolved D. The V gene's germline CDR1 is WNHNN and CDR2 SYGVQD (reference sequence). The CDR3 runs to 11 residues. V was cut by 4 bases and J by 6 bases, with 4 bases left in between. The CDR3, as DNA: TGCGCCAGCAGTGGCGCTCAGCCCCAGCATTTT. Encoded protein: CASSGAQPQHF.

The V call is TRBV30, the J call TRBJ1-4; D call uncertain. V dropped 4 bases and J dropped 5 bases, with 11 bases sitting between them. The CDR3 contains 13 residues. The germline CDR1 and CDR2 sequences are GTSNPN and SVGIG (reference sequence). In DNA, the CDR3 is TGTGCCTGGACCCCGGGAGTAAATGAAAAACTGTTTTTT. Translation: CAWTPGVNEKLFF.

The chain recombines TRBV28 with TRBJ2-5; 9 positions agree with TRBD2. The J segment lost 3 bases and the V segment lost 7 bases, leaving 3 bases of the junction unmatched. The CDR3 totals 13 residues. Germline assignment: CDR1 MDHEN and CDR2 SYDVKM. The DNA for the CDR3 is TGTGCCAGCACTAGCGGGATTAAAGAGACCCAGTACTTC. Amino acid sequence: CASTSGIKETQYF.

The chain recombines TRBV28 with TRBJ2-5; the match to TRBD2 covers 13 bases. CDR3 length: 18 residues. J gave up 5 bases and V 4 bases, and 13 bases lay outside the gene matches. Germline V CDR1 and CDR2: MDHEN, SYDVKM. CDR3 protein: CASSSIAGLAGVSETQYF. Written as DNA, the CDR3 is TGTGCCAGCAGTTCTATAGCCGGACTAGCGGGAGTCAGTGAGACCCAGTACTTC.

This clone was observed a few times. The chain combines TRBV10-3 with TRBJ2-2, with unresolved D. CDR3 length: 14 residues. In germline, CDR1 is ENHRY, CDR2 SYGVKD. V was pared by 6 bases and J by 1 base, with 9 bases between. This CDR3 is CAIRSTENTGELFF. For the CDR3, the DNA is TGTGCCATCAGATCCACAGAGAACACCGGGGAGCTGTTTTTT.

V gene TRBV29-1 combines with J gene TRBJ2-1; 7 bases map to TRBD1. This CDR3 has 14 residues. Unmatched junction bases numbered 9, after V lost 6 bases and J lost 4 bases. Germline values: CDR1 SQVTM, CDR2 ANQGSEA. CDR3 region: CSVGARGSYNEQFF. CDR3 coding DNA: TGCAGCGTCGGAGCCAGGGGGTCATACAATGAGCAGTTCTTC.

This clone was seen a handful of times. V usage is TRBV7-2 and J usage is TRBJ2-4, with D hard to call. V was clipped by 1 base and J by 4 bases, with 8 bases between them. From germline, CDR1 is SGHTA and CDR2 FQGNSA. The CDR3 sequence is 14 residues long. The CDR3 loop reads CASSLGSRKNIQYF. The CDR3 DNA sequence: TGTGCCAGCAGCTTAGGGTCCAGAAAAAACATTCAGTACTTC.

The gene calls are TRBV5-1 and TRBJ2-5, with TRBD1 matching over 8 bases. The CDR3 has 15 residues. The V gene's germline CDR1 is SGHRS and CDR2 YFSETQ. With V trimmed by 1 base and J by 4 bases, 6 bases remained unmatched. For the CDR3, the DNA is TGCGCCAGCAGCTTGCCAGGGGGCGCGGGAGAGACCCAGTACTTC. This sequence encodes CASSLPGGAGETQYF.

This chain's CDR3 is CASSLARPGGYTF. CDR3 DNA sequence: TGTGCCAGCAGCTTGGCCCGCCCCGGGGGCTACACCTTC. The chain carries TRBV7-9 and TRBJ1-2; no definite D call. CDR1 and CDR2 from the germline V gene are SEHNR and FQNEAQ (reference sequence). V was pared by 3 bases and J by 8 bases, with 13 bases between. The CDR3 runs 13 residues.

This chain joins TRBV6-5 and TRBJ2-7; 7 bases are a match to TRBD2. In germline, CDR1 is MNHEY, CDR2 SVGAGI. The trim removed 0 bases at V and 5 bases at J, leaving 7 bases unmatched. This CDR3 has 15 amino acids. In DNA form, the CDR3 reads TGTGCCAGCAGTTACTCCCTCTGGACTAGTGACGAGCAGTACTTC. Translating it yields CASSYSLWTSDEQYF.

The V and J genes are TRBV7-6 and TRBJ2-7, with 10 positions matching TRBD1. With 4 bases clipped from V and 5 bases from J, the junction kept 8 bases outside the gene matches. The CDR3 covers 15 residues. Germline CDR1 reads SGHVS; CDR2 reads FNYEAQ. The CDR3 sequence: CASSSSPGQGNEQYF. The DNA of the CDR3 is TGTGCCAGCAGCTCGTCGCCGGGACAGGGGAACGAGCAGTACTTC.

The chain couples TRBV7-6 to TRBJ2-3, with 9 nucleotides matching TRBD2. The J segment lost 5 bases and the V segment lost 2 bases, leaving 5 bases of the junction unmatched. CDR1 and CDR2 (germline): SGHVS, FNYEAQ. The CDR3 covers 15 residues. CDR3 sequence: CASSLSAGGLDTQYF. CDR3 bases: TGTGCCAGCAGCTTATCAGCGGGAGGTCTAGATACGCAGTATTTT.

This clone was detected a few times. The CDR3 here is CASSFPGTPGMDTEAFF. The CDR3 bases are TGCGCCAGCAGCTTCCCCGGGACACCGGGAATGGACACTGAAGCTTTCTTT. J is TRBJ1-1 and V is TRBV5-1, with a weak D call TRBD1 (6 bases). The CDR3 sequence is 17 residues long. Trimming stripped 2 bases from V and 3 bases from J, with 20 bases between. Germline loops: CDR1 SGHRS, CDR2 YFSETQ.

This clone was picked up a small number of times. This sequence joins TRBV7-2 and TRBJ2-5; TRBD2 might be the D (6 bases). CDR3 size: 16 residues. Trimming removed 1 base at V and 4 bases at J, with 16 bases between. Germline CDR1 is SGHTA and CDR2 is FQGNSA. The CDR3 protein is CASSLGLGGAAETQYF. CDR3 nucleotide sequence: TGTGCCAGCAGCTTAGGATTGGGGGGAGCGGCAGAGACCCAGTACTTC.

The chain couples TRBV6-6 to TRBJ1-2, with a tentative D call TRBD1 (5 bases). The germline CDR1 and CDR2 sequences are MNHNY and SVGAGI (reference sequence). CDR3 length: 14 residues. Trimming stripped 2 bases from V and 4 bases from J, with 11 bases between. CDR3 in amino acids: CASSYQGLSYGYTF. The CDR3 region has the DNA TGTGCCAGCAGTTACCAGGGCCTATCCTATGGCTACACCTTC.

CDR3 sequence reads: CASSLAEANYGYTF. CDR3 DNA sequence: TGTGCCAGCAGCTTAGCAGAGGCCAACTATGGCTACACCTTC. The rearrangement links TRBV7-9 to TRBJ1-2; D remains unclear. With 0 bases removed from V and 2 bases from J, the gap between germline ends came to 7 bases. The CDR3 covers 14 residues. CDR1 is SEHNR, CDR2 FQNEAQ, per germline (reference sequence).

The chain recombines TRBV28 with TRBJ2-7; 8 bases are shared with TRBD2. V lost 6 bases and J lost 3; bases outside the gene matches: 7. Germline values: CDR1 MDHEN, CDR2 SYDVKM. The CDR3 extends over 14 amino acids. The CDR3 DNA sequence: TGTGCCAGCAGGTCCGGGGGGGGCGACTACGAGCAGTACTTC. Translating it yields CASRSGGGDYEQYF.

The rearrangement uses TRBV7-8 and TRBJ2-7; D gene uncertain. The CDR3 is 12 amino acids. Trimming shortened V by 5 bases and J by 4 bases, and 9 bases separated the two germline ends. Germline V CDR1 and CDR2: SGHVS, FQNEAQ. The CDR3 loop is CASSQASYEQYF. As DNA, the CDR3 is TGTGCCAGCAGCCAGGCTTCGTACGAGCAGTACTTC.

The chain employs TRBV7-2 and TRBJ1-2; D uncertain. The CDR3 sequence is 13 residues long. The V end lost 2 bases, the J end lost 2 bases, and 6 bases lay between the germline ends. The germline gives CDR1 SGHTA, CDR2 FQGNSA. The CDR3 bases are TGTGCCAGCAGCTTAAAGAGAAACTATGGCTACACCTTC. It translates to CASSLKRNYGYTF.

This chain links TRBV28 with TRBJ2-4, with a weak D call TRBD1 (5 bases). In germline, CDR1 is MDHEN, CDR2 SYDVKM. The ends were cut back, 4 bases at V and 6 bases at J, with 19 bases in the middle. The length of the CDR3 is 16 residues. In DNA form, the CDR3 reads TGTGCCAGCAGTTCATATGCCAGGGTCGCCGGAAACATTCAGTACTTC. It yields the protein CASSSYARVAGNIQYF.